This T cell receptor beta chain emerged from a study of T cells in Graves' hyperthyroidism and ophthalmopathy. The CDR3 runs 13 residues. The germline gives CDR1 WNHNN, CDR2 SYGVQD (reference sequence). At least ten counts were recorded for this clonotype. The antigen is unknown. Study-level points and caveats: Ophthalmopathy was predicted by the model a median of approximately six months ahead of onset. A model of 13 V-J pairs discriminated ophthalmopathy from stable hyperthyroidism.

Patients aged 18 to 65 with hyperthyroidism were newly diagnosed, with duration under 2 months. What was amplified from RNA transcripts were TCR beta CDR3 regions. The TCR CDR3 was amplified in a first-round RT-PCR using the HTBI primer set. MiXCR, applied by TCRdb to the multiplex PCR reads, yields one record per CDR3 protein. Here the sample spans just under 750,000 distinct CDR3 sequences, around 40% being singletons. The chain carries TRBV10-1 and TRBJ2-7, with a tentative D call TRBD2 (5 bases). This receptor was identified in a woman in her forties with Graves' hyperthyroidism. The sample consisted of blood. The DNA for the CDR3 is TGCGCTAGCTCGACGGGGTTCCGTACCGAGCAGTACTTC. Encoded protein: CASSTGFRTEQYF.